This entry lists 26 T cell receptor beta chains sequenced from one sample in a study of vaccination effects on CD4 cells after COVID-19. Clones were sequenced by immunoSEQ multiplex PCR, and TCRdb holds only the in-frame ones, with some missing. The profile shows approximately 60,000 clones, about 72% of them singletons. The culture ran for around nine days, and then CD4+ T cells were isolated. No antigen has been assigned to these receptors. The source material was CD4+ T cells from PBMCs cultured without peptide, sampled before COVID-19 vaccination. The receptors shown here come from a human donor who had a prior SARS-CoV-2 infection.

This clone occurred once. J is TRBJ1-4 and V is TRBV18; D gene unclear. The CDR3 loop spans 14 amino acids. Trimming took 3 bases from V and 3 from J, leaving 8 bases between them. Germline CDR1 KGHSH, CDR2 LQKENI. The CDR3, as DNA: TGTGCCAGCTCACCGAGGGTGGCTAATGAAAAACTGTTTTTT. Its protein product is CASSPRVANEKLFF. Using reference TRBV18 and TRBJ1-4 for the parts outside the CDR3, the full variable domain is NAGVMQNPRHLVRRRGQEARLRCSPMKGHSHVYWYRQLPEEGLKFMVYLQKENIIDESGMPKERFSAEFPKEGPSILRIQQVVRGDSAAYFCASSPRVANEKLFFGSGTQLSVL.

This clone was picked up one time. The chain employs TRBV4-2 and TRBJ1-1; the match to TRBD1 covers 10 bases. After removal of 0 bases from V and 4 bases from J, the junction contained 8 bases not matched to a gene. The CDR3 length is 17 residues. The germline V gene has CDR1 LGHNA and CDR2 YNFKEQ. This CDR3 is CASSQDAGTGDRTEAFF. CDR3 in DNA: TGTGCCAGCAGCCAAGACGCCGGGACAGGGGATCGCACTGAAGCTTTCTTT.

J is TRBJ1-2 and V is TRBV7-9; 9 bases are shared with TRBD1. The germline gives CDR1 SEHNR, CDR2 FQNEAQ (reference sequence). The CDR3 loop spans 16 amino acids. With V trimmed by 8 bases and J by 0 bases, 10 bases remained unmatched. CDR3 in DNA: TGTGCCAGCCGAGACCAGAGACAGGGGGCTAACTATGGCTACACCTTC. The encoded protein is CASRDQRQGANYGYTF. Filled out from reference TRBV7-9 and TRBJ1-2, the complete variable domain reads DTGVSQNPRHKITKRGQNVTFRCDPISEHNRLYWYRQTLGQGPEFLTYFQNEAQLEKSRLLSDRFSAERPKGSFSTLEIQRTEQGDSAMYLCASRDQRQGANYGYTFGSGTRLTVV.

A few counts support this clone. The gene calls are TRBV6-1 and TRBJ2-2; D may be TRBD2 (5 bases). In germline, CDR1 is MNHNS, CDR2 SASEGT. This CDR3 has 14 amino acids. V gave up 3 bases and J gave up 7 bases, with 12 bases separating them. The CDR3 nucleotides read TGTGCCAGCAGTGAGCTCCAGGAGGTCGGGGAGCTGTTTTTT. It is translated as CASSELQEVGELFF.

The V call is TRBV30, the J call TRBJ1-1, with D perhaps matching TRBD1 (5 bases). Trimming left V 5 bases short and J 1 base short, with 14 bases between. Per germline, CDR1 GTSNPN and CDR2 SVGIG (reference sequence). The CDR3 is 14 residues long. CDR3 region: CAWGVGGGNTEAFF. The CDR3, as DNA: TGTGCCTGGGGGGTTGGTGGGGGGAACACTGAAGCTTTCTTT.

The chain carries TRBV14 and TRBJ2-5, with D possibly matching TRBD1 (5 bases). The CDR3 is made up of 14 amino acids. V was cut by 1 base and J by 0 bases, with 6 bases left in between. The V gene's germline CDR1 is SGHDN and CDR2 FVKESK. The CDR3 region has the DNA TGTGCCAGCAGCCAAGTCAGGGACCAAGAGACCCAGTACTTC. This gives the protein CASSQVRDQETQYF.

The J gene is TRBJ2-7, the V gene TRBV30, with D possibly matching TRBD2 (5 bases). Germline CDR1 is GTSNPN and CDR2 is SVGIG (reference sequence). This CDR3 region has 12 residues. V dropped 0 bases and J dropped 5 bases, with 8 bases sitting between them. CDR3 protein: CAWSVRGNEQYF. The DNA of the CDR3 is TGTGCCTGGAGTGTACGAGGGAACGAGCAGTACTTC.

V usage is TRBV30 and J usage is TRBJ1-2; D is ambiguous. Germline V gives CDR1 GTSNPN, CDR2 SVGIG (reference sequence). This CDR3 has 11 amino acids. Trimming shortened V by 2 bases and J by 9 bases, and 10 bases separated the two germline ends. CDR3 region: CAWSKGGRYTF. The CDR3 DNA is TGTGCCTGGAGTAAAGGAGGCCGCTACACCTTC.

The gene calls are TRBV6-5 and TRBJ1-1; a weak D match, TRBD1 (6 bases). CDR1 and CDR2 (germline): MNHEY, SVGAGI. This CDR3 has 16 amino acids. V gave up 1 base and J gave up 6 bases, with 18 bases separating them. CDR3 protein: CASSYWGPGAGAEAFF. The CDR3 nucleotides read TGTGCCAGCAGTTACTGGGGCCCCGGGGCAGGGGCTGAAGCTTTCTTT.

The chain uses TRBV7-9 and TRBJ2-6; 9 positions agree with TRBD1. Germline V CDR1 and CDR2: SEHNR, FQNEAQ (reference sequence). The CDR3 length is 19 residues. J gave up 2 bases and V 1 base, and 9 bases lay outside the gene matches. CDR3 DNA: TGTGCCAGCAGCTTAGGGACCTGGGACAGGGTAGCTGGGGCCAACGTCCTGACTTTC. Protein sequence: CASSLGTWDRVAGANVLTF.

This sequence joins TRBV6-5 and TRBJ1-2; TRBD1 is a possible D gene (5 bases). The germline V and J ends were trimmed by 8 bases and 0 bases, with 13 bases remaining between them. The CDR3 runs 14 residues. Looked up from germline, CDR1 is MNHEY and CDR2 is SVGAGI. The CDR3 here is CASVRGSPNYGYTF. CDR3 DNA sequence: TGTGCCAGCGTTCGGGGCTCCCCTAACTATGGCTACACCTTC.

The J gene is TRBJ2-3, the V gene TRBV11-2, with TRBD2 identical over 12 bases. Germline assignment: CDR1 SGHAT and CDR2 FQNNGV. There are 17 residues in the CDR3. The ends lost 1 base at V and 6 bases at J; junction bases unmatched: 8. This CDR3 reads CASSLGPRTSGMDTQYF. Written as DNA, the CDR3 is TGTGCCAGCAGCTTAGGCCCCCGGACTAGCGGGATGGATACGCAGTATTTT.

The rearrangement uses TRBV9 and TRBJ1-1; D unclear. V lost 5 bases, J lost 3 bases, and 8 bases lay in between. The CDR3 totals 12 residues. Germline lookup yields CDR1 SGDLS and CDR2 YYNGEE. CDR3 in amino acids: CASRGLDTEAFF. The CDR3, as DNA: TGTGCCAGCAGAGGTCTGGACACTGAAGCTTTCTTT.

The CDR3 coding sequence is TGTGCCAGCAGTAGGACATCCTACGAGCAGTACTTC. It is translated as CASSRTSYEQYF. This chain joins TRBV25-1 and TRBJ2-7, with D possibly being TRBD1 (5 bases). The V end lost 5 bases, the J end lost 1 base, and 6 bases lay between the germline ends. CDR1 and CDR2 (germline): MGHDK, SYGVNS. CDR3 length: 12 residues.

The chain joins TRBV5-1 to TRBJ1-5; D remains unclear. The CDR3 has 15 residues. V lost 4 bases and J lost 4, with 15 bases in between. Per germline, CDR1 SGHRS and CDR2 YFSETQ. CDR3 amino acids: CASSKWPGENQPQHF. CDR3 in DNA: TGCGCCAGCAGCAAATGGCCAGGAGAGAATCAGCCCCAGCATTTT.

The chain carries TRBV23-1 and TRBJ1-1, with D possibly matching TRBD1 (6 bases). TRBV23-1 is an ORF; its function is uncertain. CDR3 size: 16 residues. V lost 6 bases to trimming and J lost 3 bases, with 20 bases between them. This CDR3 reads CASSPQRRGADTEAFF. The CDR3 nucleotides read TGCGCCAGCAGCCCCCAACGCAGGGGCGCGGACACTGAAGCTTTCTTT.

This sequence joins TRBV6-5 and TRBJ1-1; D gene unclear. Germline CDR1 and CDR2: MNHEY and SVGAGI. V shed 5 bases and J shed 1 base, with 8 bases lying between them. The CDR3 length is 13 residues. The CDR3 DNA reads TGTGCCAGCAGTACAGTGAGGAACACTGAAGCTTTCTTT. Its translation is CASSTVRNTEAFF.

This chain joins TRBV12-3 or TRBV12-4 and TRBJ1-2, with D possibly TRBD1 on 6 matching bases. V shed 6 bases and J shed 5 bases, with 10 bases lying between them. The CDR3 runs 12 residues. Written as DNA, the CDR3 is TGTGCCAGCAGGCGAGGGGGATATGGCTACACCTTC. This encodes CASRRGGYGYTF.

J is TRBJ2-7 and V is TRBV5-6; 7 bases map to TRBD1. CDR3 length: 13 amino acids. V was pared by 4 bases and J by 4 bases, with 5 bases of the junction left unmatched. Germline V gives CDR1 SGHDT, CDR2 YYEEEE. The CDR3: CASSTDRQYEQYF. The CDR3 nucleotides read TGTGCCAGCAGCACGGACAGGCAATACGAGCAGTACTTC.

The chain is built from TRBV6-6 and TRBJ2-1, with a possible D match to TRBD1 (5 bases). Trimming took 5 bases from V and 3 from J, leaving 23 bases between them. The CDR3 spans 18 residues. CDR1 and CDR2 (germline): MNHNY, SVGAGI (reference sequence). In DNA, the CDR3 is TGTGCCAGCAGTCCATCCCAACTTTGGGGCGGAAACTACAATGAGCAGTTCTTC. This sequence encodes CASSPSQLWGGNYNEQFF.

The CDR3 reads CASSLGGAGSGAQYF. CDR3 bases: TGTGCCAGCAGCTTAGGAGGTGCGGGCTCGGGAGCGCAGTATTTT. The chain uses TRBV11-3 and TRBJ2-3; a possible D gene is TRBD2 (6 bases). CDR3 length equals 15 residues. With 1 base removed from V and 10 bases from J, the gap between germline ends came to 18 bases. The germline V gene has CDR1 SGHNT and CDR2 YENEEA.

The V gene is TRBV10-3, the J gene TRBJ1-2; 8 bases fit TRBD1. Unmatched junction bases numbered 15, after V lost 4 bases and J lost 8 bases. The CDR3 has 16 amino acids. Germline V gives CDR1 ENHRY, CDR2 SYGVKD. CDR3 region: CAISVLAAGGAWGYTF. DNA for the CDR3: TGTGCCATCAGTGTGCTGGCTGCAGGGGGCGCGTGGGGCTACACCTTC.

The chain employs TRBV6-5 and TRBJ2-1, with D tentatively TRBD1 (5 bases). CDR1 MNHEY and CDR2 SVGAGI come from the germline V gene. There are 13 residues in the CDR3. The V end was cut by 8 bases, the J end by 5 bases, with 13 bases between. The CDR3 bases are TGTGCCAGCGGAGTGAGGACACACAATGAGCAGTTCTTC. Its protein product is CASGVRTHNEQFF.

The chain carries TRBV5-8 and TRBJ1-6; 8 positions match TRBD1. From germline, CDR1 is SGHTS and CDR2 YDEGEE. This CDR3 has 15 residues. V shed 2 bases, J shed 7 bases, and the junction held 5 bases outside the gene matches. The CDR3 sequence is CASSFQGARNSPLHF. Written as DNA, the CDR3 is TGTGCCAGCAGCTTCCAGGGGGCTCGGAATTCACCCCTCCACTTT.

The chain recombines TRBV7-6 with TRBJ2-5; TRBD2 matches at 12 bases. The CDR3 runs to 16 residues. With 6 bases clipped from V and 5 bases from J, the junction kept 10 bases outside the gene matches. In germline, CDR1 is SGHVS, CDR2 FNYEAQ. In DNA form, the CDR3 reads TGTGCCAGCAGGACTAGCGGGGGCTCCGGGGGGGAGACCCAGTACTTC. Amino acids: CASRTSGGSGGETQYF.

V is TRBV5-1 and J is TRBJ2-1, with D perhaps TRBD1 (6 bases). Trimming removed 2 bases at V and 6 bases at J, with 12 bases between. The CDR3 has 14 residues. Germline CDR1 and CDR2: SGHRS and YFSETQ. The CDR3 sequence: CASSLSLTGNEQFF. The CDR3 DNA sequence: TGCGCCAGCAGCTTAAGCCTGACAGGCAATGAGCAGTTCTTC.